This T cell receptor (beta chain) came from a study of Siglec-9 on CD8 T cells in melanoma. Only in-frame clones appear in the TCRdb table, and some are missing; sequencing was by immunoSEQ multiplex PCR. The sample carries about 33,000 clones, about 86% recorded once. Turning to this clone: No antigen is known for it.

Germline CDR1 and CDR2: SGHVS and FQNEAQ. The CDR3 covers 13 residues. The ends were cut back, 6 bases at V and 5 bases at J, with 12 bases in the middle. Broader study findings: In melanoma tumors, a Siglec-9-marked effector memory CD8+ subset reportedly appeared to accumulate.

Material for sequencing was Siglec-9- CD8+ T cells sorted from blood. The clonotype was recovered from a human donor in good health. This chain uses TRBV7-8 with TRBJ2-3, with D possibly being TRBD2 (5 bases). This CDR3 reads CASSPGFRDTQYF. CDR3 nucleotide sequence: TGTGCCAGCAGTCCGGGGTTCAGAGATACGCAGTATTTT.